This T cell receptor (beta chain) emerged from a study of blood T cells in healthy people across ages. Study results and caveats: Per million T cells, TCR beta diversity dropped about linearly as age rose.

A second PCR, run for about 7 to 11 cycles, used a sample-barcoded 5' primer plus a J-beta primer mix. Via MiXCR, TCRdb re-called the 5' RACE reads, giving one row per CDR3 protein. This table has some 850,000 distinct CDR3 sequences, roughly 25% appearing once. In the case of this clonotype: The target antigen is unknown.

The data were also submitted as part of a second study, on T cells of mothers and their children.

The clonotype originates from a boy aged 5 to 17 in good health. The sample comprised blood.

The CDR3 DNA reads TGCAGCGCCGGGGATACGCAGTATTTT. It translates to CSAGDTQYF. The chain couples TRBV29-1 to TRBJ2-3; D uncertain. This CDR3 is built from 9 residues. V dropped 7 bases and J dropped 6 bases, with 5 bases sitting between them. From germline, CDR1 is SQVTM and CDR2 ANQGSEA.